This is a list of T cell receptor beta chains from one sample in a study of CD8 T cells in ankylosing spondylitis. One entry per CDR3 protein results from TCRdb running MiXCR on the 5' RACE reads. The profile covers 40,000 or so distinct CDR3 sequences, with 10% appearing a single time and roughly a sixth taken by the ten largest. The specimen was blood, either unsorted or a sorted T cell fraction (not recorded which). These receptor sequences come from a male donor with ankylosing spondylitis or in good health (not recorded which). Each CDR3 is given with its conserved first and last residue. The D gene is left open where the match is weak. Expanded clones get a size class; other rows say once, few or many, or leave the size out.

d_gene: -
j_gene: TRBJ1-6
v_gene: TRBV20-1
abundance: many
CDR3nt: TGCAGTGCCGTGATCGGGGATTCACCCCTCCACTTT
CDR3aa: CSAVIGDSPLHF

d_gene: TRBD1
j_gene: TRBJ2-5
v_gene: TRBV2
abundance: many
CDR3nt: TGTGCCAGCAGCTACGGGACAGGGGGCTCAAACCAAGAGACCCAGTACTTC
CDR3aa: CASSYGTGGSNQETQYF

d_gene: -
j_gene: TRBJ1-1
v_gene: TRBV4-1
abundance: few
CDR3nt: TGCGCCAGCAGCTATGGAGAGATGAACACTGAAGCTTTCTTT
CDR3aa: CASSYGEMNTEAFF

d_gene: -
j_gene: TRBJ2-3
v_gene: TRBV15
abundance: many
CDR3nt: TGTGCCACCAGCAGAGATGTGGGGGAGCCCGGAGATACGCAGTATTTT
CDR3aa: CATSRDVGEPGDTQYF

d_gene: -
j_gene: TRBJ2-5
v_gene: TRBV10-3
abundance: many
CDR3nt: TGTGCCATCAGTGAGTCGATCGGCCAAGAGACCCAGTACTTC
CDR3aa: CAISESIGQETQYF

d_gene: -
j_gene: TRBJ2-5
v_gene: TRBV28
abundance: many
CDR3nt: TGTGCCAGCAGTTTACGGTCCGGGGTCGGAGAGACCCAGTACTTC
CDR3aa: CASSLRSGVGETQYF

d_gene: -
j_gene: TRBJ2-5
v_gene: TRBV4-1
abundance: few
CDR3nt: TGCGCCAGCAGCCGACAGCCTCAAGAGACCCAGTACTTC
CDR3aa: CASSRQPQETQYF

d_gene: -
j_gene: TRBJ2-3
v_gene: TRBV5-1
abundance: many
CDR3nt: TGCGCCAGCAGCCCGAGACTACGCACAGATACGCAGTATTTT
CDR3aa: CASSPRLRTDTQYF

d_gene: TRBD1
j_gene: TRBJ1-1
v_gene: TRBV27
abundance: few
CDR3nt: TGTGCCAGCAGTCTTGCACGAATTACAGGGGCGCAGGCTTTCTTT
CDR3aa: CASSLARITGAQAFF

d_gene: -
j_gene: TRBJ2-7
v_gene: TRBV29-1
abundance: many
CDR3nt: TGCAGCGTTGTAATCGGGACGGACGAGCAGTACTTC
CDR3aa: CSVVIGTDEQYF

d_gene: -
j_gene: TRBJ2-3
v_gene: TRBV4-3
abundance: many
CDR3nt: TGCGCCAGCAGCCAAGTATACGGAGGGGGTACGCAGTATTTT
CDR3aa: CASSQVYGGGTQYF

d_gene: TRBD2
j_gene: TRBJ2-3
v_gene: TRBV19
abundance: -
CDR3nt: TGTGCCAGTAGTACCCTAGCGGATGTCACAGATACGCAGTATTTT
CDR3aa: CASSTLADVTDTQYF

d_gene: -
j_gene: TRBJ1-1
v_gene: TRBV12-3/TRBV12-4
abundance: many
CDR3nt: TGTGCCAGCTGGAGGCGGGCCCCGAGTACTGAAGCTTTCTTT
CDR3aa: CASWRRAPSTEAFF

d_gene: TRBD2
j_gene: TRBJ2-2
v_gene: TRBV5-1
abundance: many
CDR3nt: TGCGCCAGCAGTCACGTGAGCGGGGTCACCGGGGAGCTGTTTTTT
CDR3aa: CASSHVSGVTGELFF

d_gene: -
j_gene: TRBJ2-3
v_gene: TRBV7-3
abundance: many
CDR3nt: TGTGCCAGCAGCTTAACGTCGGGGTTCACAGATACGCAGTATTTT
CDR3aa: CASSLTSGFTDTQYF

d_gene: TRBD1
j_gene: TRBJ2-3
v_gene: TRBV6-2/TRBV6-3
abundance: few
CDR3nt: TGTGCCAGCAGTTACTCGACAGGGATCACAGATACGCAGTATTTT
CDR3aa: CASSYSTGITDTQYF

d_gene: -
j_gene: TRBJ2-7
v_gene: TRBV20-1
abundance: many
CDR3nt: TGCAGTGCCAGTTGGCGGGACCCTACCAGAGAGCAGTACTTC
CDR3aa: CSASWRDPTREQYF

d_gene: -
j_gene: TRBJ2-5
v_gene: TRBV4-1
abundance: many
CDR3nt: TGCGCCAGCAGCCAAGATCACAGGCAAGAGACCCAGTACTTC
CDR3aa: CASSQDHRQETQYF

d_gene: TRBD2
j_gene: TRBJ2-3
v_gene: TRBV5-1
abundance: many
CDR3nt: TGCGCCAGCAGCTTGGATCTAGCGGGAGGAACAGATACGCAGTATTTT
CDR3aa: CASSLDLAGGTDTQYF

d_gene: TRBD2
j_gene: TRBJ2-7
v_gene: TRBV20-1
abundance: many
CDR3nt: TGCAGTGCAGACCCTAGCGGGAGTTTCAACGAGCAGTACTTC
CDR3aa: CSADPSGSFNEQYF

d_gene: -
j_gene: TRBJ2-7
v_gene: TRBV18
abundance: many
CDR3nt: TGTGCCAGCTCACCATGGGGGGGGGGCGCCTACGAGCAGTACTTC
CDR3aa: CASSPWGGGAYEQYF

d_gene: -
j_gene: TRBJ1-1
v_gene: TRBV9
abundance: many
CDR3nt: TGTGCCAGCAGCGTAGATGGATTACCGAACACTGAAGCTTTCTTT
CDR3aa: CASSVDGLPNTEAFF

d_gene: TRBD1
j_gene: TRBJ1-2
v_gene: TRBV12-3/TRBV12-4
abundance: many
CDR3nt: TGTGCCAGCAGTGAAGGACAGGGAGGCTTCTATGGCTACACCTTC
CDR3aa: CASSEGQGGFYGYTF

d_gene: -
j_gene: TRBJ2-1
v_gene: TRBV7-9
abundance: many
CDR3nt: TGTGCCAGCAGCCCTTATCGGACCAACTACAATGAGCAGTTCTTC
CDR3aa: CASSPYRTNYNEQFF

d_gene: -
j_gene: TRBJ1-1
v_gene: TRBV7-2
abundance: many
CDR3nt: TGTGCCAGCAGCTGGGTGGGGGGCACTGAAGCTTTCTTT
CDR3aa: CASSWVGGTEAFF

d_gene: -
j_gene: TRBJ2-5
v_gene: TRBV3-1
abundance: -
CDR3nt: TGTGCCTGCTGCCAACGCGGGGCAGGGATGGAGACCCAGTACTTC
CDR3aa: CACCQRGAGMETQYF

d_gene: -
j_gene: TRBJ1-2
v_gene: TRBV20-1
abundance: -
CDR3nt: TGCAGTGCTAGAAACAGGGTGGACTATGGCTACACCTTC
CDR3aa: CSARNRVDYGYTF

d_gene: -
j_gene: TRBJ2-1
v_gene: TRBV18
abundance: few
CDR3nt: TGTGCCAGCTCACCGCAGGGACAAGACAATGAGCAGTTCTTC
CDR3aa: CASSPQGQDNEQFF

d_gene: TRBD1
j_gene: TRBJ2-2
v_gene: TRBV11-2
abundance: many
CDR3nt: TGTGCCAGCAGCTTCGGATGGGGACAGGGGTACACCGGGGAGCTGTTTTTT
CDR3aa: CASSFGWGQGYTGELFF

d_gene: -
j_gene: TRBJ2-5
v_gene: TRBV10-2
abundance: few
CDR3nt: TGCGCCAGCAGTGAGTACGAGACCCAGTACTTC
CDR3aa: CASSEYETQYF

d_gene: TRBD2
j_gene: TRBJ2-5
v_gene: TRBV11-2
abundance: many
CDR3nt: TGTGCCAGCAGCTTACCGGGACTAAAGGAGACCCAGTACTTC
CDR3aa: CASSLPGLKETQYF

d_gene: -
j_gene: TRBJ2-7
v_gene: TRBV7-2
abundance: many
CDR3nt: TGTGCCAGCAGCTCCACCCGAGAGGCAGCAGGTTACGAGCAGTACTTC
CDR3aa: CASSSTREAAGYEQYF

d_gene: TRBD2
j_gene: TRBJ2-1
v_gene: TRBV7-9
abundance: many
CDR3nt: TGTGCCAGCAGCTTTATAACTAGCGGGAGAGTAAATGAGCAGTTCTTC
CDR3aa: CASSFITSGRVNEQFF

d_gene: -
j_gene: TRBJ2-1
v_gene: TRBV29-1
abundance: many
CDR3nt: TGCAGCGTTGAAGAGCGGCGGAACAATGAGCAGTTCTTC
CDR3aa: CSVEERRNNEQFF

d_gene: -
j_gene: TRBJ2-7
v_gene: TRBV13
abundance: many
CDR3nt: TGTGCCAGCAGCCCCAGGGACGGAAACTCCTACGAGCAGTACTTC
CDR3aa: CASSPRDGNSYEQYF

d_gene: -
j_gene: TRBJ2-6
v_gene: TRBV29-1
abundance: -
CDR3nt: TGCAGCGTCCGGGACTTAAGCTCTGGGGCCAACGTCCTGACTTTC
CDR3aa: CSVRDLSSGANVLTF

d_gene: -
j_gene: TRBJ2-7
v_gene: TRBV2
abundance: -
CDR3nt: TGTGCCGGCGGTAGGGACCGCTACGAGCAGTACTTC
CDR3aa: CAGGRDRYEQYF

d_gene: TRBD2
j_gene: TRBJ2-5
v_gene: TRBV28
abundance: -
CDR3nt: TGTGCCAGCAGTCCGTCTGGTACTAGCGGGAGAGGAGAGACCCAGTACTTC
CDR3aa: CASSPSGTSGRGETQYF

d_gene: -
j_gene: TRBJ1-1
v_gene: TRBV12-3/TRBV12-4
abundance: many
CDR3nt: TGTGCCAGCAGTTTAGGGCAGGGGCACACTGAAGCTTTCTTT
CDR3aa: CASSLGQGHTEAFF

d_gene: TRBD1
j_gene: TRBJ2-1
v_gene: TRBV13
abundance: many
CDR3nt: TGTGCCAGCAGCGGACAGGGGGACGATTTTGGGGCCTTCTGGGGTAGATACAATGAGCAGTTCTTC
CDR3aa: CASSGQGDDFGAFWGRYNEQFF

d_gene: -
j_gene: TRBJ2-2
v_gene: TRBV3-1
abundance: many
CDR3nt: TGTGCCAGCAGCCAAGGCCAGGCCAACACCGGGGAGCTGTTTTTT
CDR3aa: CASSQGQANTGELFF

d_gene: -
j_gene: TRBJ2-3
v_gene: TRBV5-6
abundance: many
CDR3nt: TGTGCCAGCAGCTTGGACCCAGATACGCAGTATTTT
CDR3aa: CASSLDPDTQYF

d_gene: -
j_gene: TRBJ1-1
v_gene: TRBV5-5
abundance: many
CDR3nt: TGTGCCAGCAGCTTGTCAGGGATGAACACTGAAGCTTTCTTT
CDR3aa: CASSLSGMNTEAFF

d_gene: -
j_gene: TRBJ2-7
v_gene: TRBV7-3
abundance: many
CDR3nt: TGTGCCAGCAGCCCGCGGACGGGTAGCTCCTACGAGCAGTACTTC
CDR3aa: CASSPRTGSSYEQYF

d_gene: -
j_gene: TRBJ2-1
v_gene: TRBV7-9
abundance: few
CDR3nt: TGTGCCAGCAGCTCTGCACCTCAAAGTGATTACAATGAGCAGTTCTTC
CDR3aa: CASSSAPQSDYNEQFF

d_gene: -
j_gene: TRBJ2-2
v_gene: TRBV12-3/TRBV12-4
abundance: once
CDR3nt: TGTGCCAGCAGCCAAACCGGGGAGCTGTTTTTT
CDR3aa: CASSQTGELFF

d_gene: -
j_gene: TRBJ1-1
v_gene: TRBV5-1
abundance: many
CDR3nt: TGCGCCAGCAGCCAACAGGACACTGAAGCTTTCTTT
CDR3aa: CASSQQDTEAFF

d_gene: -
j_gene: TRBJ1-6
v_gene: TRBV3-1
abundance: many
CDR3nt: TGTGCCAGCAGCCTCGGACAGCCTGCACCCCTCCACTTT
CDR3aa: CASSLGQPAPLHF

d_gene: -
j_gene: TRBJ2-7
v_gene: TRBV11-2
abundance: -
CDR3nt: TGTGCCAGCAGCTTGCAGTTGGTGTTCTCCGAGCAGTACTTC
CDR3aa: CASSLQLVFSEQYF

d_gene: TRBD1
j_gene: TRBJ2-7
v_gene: TRBV7-2
abundance: many
CDR3nt: TGTGCCAGCAGCGTGACAGGGAATGGCTACGAGCAGTACTTC
CDR3aa: CASSVTGNGYEQYF

d_gene: -
j_gene: TRBJ2-1
v_gene: TRBV3-1
abundance: many
CDR3nt: TGTGCCAGCAGCCAAGTCCATGAGCAGTTCTTC
CDR3aa: CASSQVHEQFF

d_gene: -
j_gene: TRBJ1-2
v_gene: TRBV12-5
abundance: many
CDR3nt: TGTGCTAGTGGCCTCGGACAGCCCCGGGATGGCTACACCTTC
CDR3aa: CASGLGQPRDGYTF

d_gene: TRBD1
j_gene: TRBJ2-7
v_gene: TRBV27
abundance: -
CDR3nt: TGTGCCAGCAGGGACAGGGGTCCCTTCGAGCAGTACTTC
CDR3aa: CASRDRGPFEQYF

d_gene: -
j_gene: TRBJ2-7
v_gene: TRBV4-3
abundance: many
CDR3nt: TGCGCCAGCAGCCAAGATACCGGGATCCCATTCTCCTACGAGCAGTACTTC
CDR3aa: CASSQDTGIPFSYEQYF

d_gene: -
j_gene: TRBJ2-2
v_gene: TRBV6-1
abundance: many
CDR3nt: TGTGCCAGCAGCCCACAGGGTGGCGGGTCCGGGGAGCTGTTTTTT
CDR3aa: CASSPQGGGSGELFF